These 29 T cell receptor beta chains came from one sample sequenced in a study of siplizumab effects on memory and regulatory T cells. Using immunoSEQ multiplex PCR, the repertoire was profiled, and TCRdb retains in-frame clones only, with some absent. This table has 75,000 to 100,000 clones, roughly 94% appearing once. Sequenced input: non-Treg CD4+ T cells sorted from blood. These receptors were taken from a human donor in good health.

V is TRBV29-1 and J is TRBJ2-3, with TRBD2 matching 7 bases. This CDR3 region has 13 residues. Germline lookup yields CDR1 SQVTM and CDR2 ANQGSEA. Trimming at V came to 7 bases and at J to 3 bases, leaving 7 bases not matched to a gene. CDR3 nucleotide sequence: TGCAGCGGAGGGAGGGCCAGGACAGATACGCAGTATTTT. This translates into CSGGRARTDTQYF.

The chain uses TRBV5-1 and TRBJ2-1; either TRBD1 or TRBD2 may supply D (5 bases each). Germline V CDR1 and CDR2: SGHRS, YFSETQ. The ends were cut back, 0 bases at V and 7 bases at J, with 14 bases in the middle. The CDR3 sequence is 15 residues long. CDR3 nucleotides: TGCGCCAGCAGCTTGGCAGGGTTGACGGGGAATGAGCAGTTCTTC. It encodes CASSLAGLTGNEQFF.

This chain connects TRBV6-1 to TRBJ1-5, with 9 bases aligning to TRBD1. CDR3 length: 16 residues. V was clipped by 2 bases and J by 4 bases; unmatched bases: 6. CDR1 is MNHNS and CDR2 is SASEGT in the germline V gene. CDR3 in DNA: TGTGCCAGCAGTGAAATGGGACAGGGTTTGAATCAGCCCCAGCATTTT. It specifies CASSEMGQGLNQPQHF.

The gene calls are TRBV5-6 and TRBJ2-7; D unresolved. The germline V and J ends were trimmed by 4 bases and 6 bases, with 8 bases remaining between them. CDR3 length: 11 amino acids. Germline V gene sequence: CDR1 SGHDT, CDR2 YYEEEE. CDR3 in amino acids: CASSQHGEQYF. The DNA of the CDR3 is TGTGCCAGCAGCCAACACGGCGAGCAGTACTTC.

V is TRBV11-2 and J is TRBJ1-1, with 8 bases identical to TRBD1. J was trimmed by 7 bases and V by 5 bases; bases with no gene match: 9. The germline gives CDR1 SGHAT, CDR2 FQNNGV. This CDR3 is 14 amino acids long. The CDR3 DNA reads TGTGCCAGCAGCACCTACAGGGGGATGAGTGAAGCTTTCTTT. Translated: CASSTYRGMSEAFF.

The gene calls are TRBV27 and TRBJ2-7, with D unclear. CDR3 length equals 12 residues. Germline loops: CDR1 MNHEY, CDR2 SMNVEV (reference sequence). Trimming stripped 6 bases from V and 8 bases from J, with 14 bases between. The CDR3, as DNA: TGTGCCAGCAGGTCCTTATTGGGCAAGCAGTACTTC. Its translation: CASRSLLGKQYF.

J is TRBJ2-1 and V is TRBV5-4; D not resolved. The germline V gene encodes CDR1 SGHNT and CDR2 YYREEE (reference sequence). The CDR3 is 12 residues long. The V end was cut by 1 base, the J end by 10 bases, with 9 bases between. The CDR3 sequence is CASSLKWREQFF. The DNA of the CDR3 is TGTGCCAGCAGCTTGAAATGGCGGGAGCAGTTCTTC.

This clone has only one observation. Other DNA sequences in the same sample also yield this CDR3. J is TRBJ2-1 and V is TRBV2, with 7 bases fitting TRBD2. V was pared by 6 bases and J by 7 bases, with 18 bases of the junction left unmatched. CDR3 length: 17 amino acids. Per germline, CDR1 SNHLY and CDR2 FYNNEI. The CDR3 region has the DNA TGTGCCAGCAGAACCCCCCTAGCGGATTGGGGGTTGAATGAGCAGTTCTTC. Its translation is CASRTPLADWGLNEQFF.

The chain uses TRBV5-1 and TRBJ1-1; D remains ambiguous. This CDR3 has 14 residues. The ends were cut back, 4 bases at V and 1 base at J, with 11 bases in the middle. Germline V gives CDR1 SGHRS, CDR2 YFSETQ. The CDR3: CASSPAFRNTEAFF. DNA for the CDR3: TGCGCCAGCAGCCCCGCGTTCCGGAACACTGAAGCTTTCTTT.

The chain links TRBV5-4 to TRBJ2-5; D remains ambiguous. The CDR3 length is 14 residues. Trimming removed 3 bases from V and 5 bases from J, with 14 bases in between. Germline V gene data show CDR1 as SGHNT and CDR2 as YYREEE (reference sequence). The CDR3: CASSSQSGAETQYF. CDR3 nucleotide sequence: TGTGCCAGCAGCTCGCAATCCGGAGCGGAGACCCAGTACTTC.

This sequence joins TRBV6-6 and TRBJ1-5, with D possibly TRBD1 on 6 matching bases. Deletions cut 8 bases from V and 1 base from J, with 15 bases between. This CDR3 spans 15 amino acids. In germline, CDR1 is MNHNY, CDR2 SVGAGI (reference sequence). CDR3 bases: TGTGCCAGCTCTGGGCCGGGACAAAGCAATCAGCCCCAGCATTTT. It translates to CASSGPGQSNQPQHF.

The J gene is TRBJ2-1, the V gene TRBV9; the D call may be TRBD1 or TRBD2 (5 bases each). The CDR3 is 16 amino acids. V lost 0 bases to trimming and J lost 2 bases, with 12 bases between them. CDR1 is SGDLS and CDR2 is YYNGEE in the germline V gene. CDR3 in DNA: TGTGCCAGCAGCGTAGATCGTGGGGGAGCCTACAATGAGCAGTTCTTC. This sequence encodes CASSVDRGGAYNEQFF.

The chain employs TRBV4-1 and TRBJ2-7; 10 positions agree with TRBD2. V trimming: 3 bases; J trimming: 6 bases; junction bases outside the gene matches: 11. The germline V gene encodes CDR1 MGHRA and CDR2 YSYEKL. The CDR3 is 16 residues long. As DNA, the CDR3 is TGCGCCAGCAGCCAGCAGTTAGCGGGAGGAGTCGGCGAGCAGTACTTC. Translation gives CASSQQLAGGVGEQYF.

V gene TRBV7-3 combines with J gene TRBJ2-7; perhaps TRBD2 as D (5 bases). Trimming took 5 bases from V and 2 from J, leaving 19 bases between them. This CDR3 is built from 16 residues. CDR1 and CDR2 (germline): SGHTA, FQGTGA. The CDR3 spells CASSLLTRGFTYEQYF. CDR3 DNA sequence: TGTGCCAGCAGCCTCCTGACCCGAGGGTTTACCTACGAGCAGTACTTC.

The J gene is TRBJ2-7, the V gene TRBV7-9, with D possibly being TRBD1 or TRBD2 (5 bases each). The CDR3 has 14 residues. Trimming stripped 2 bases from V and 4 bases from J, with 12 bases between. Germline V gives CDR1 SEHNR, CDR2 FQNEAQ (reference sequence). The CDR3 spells CASSLYRGTYEQYF. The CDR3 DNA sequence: TGTGCCAGCAGCTTATATAGAGGGACGTACGAGCAGTACTTC.

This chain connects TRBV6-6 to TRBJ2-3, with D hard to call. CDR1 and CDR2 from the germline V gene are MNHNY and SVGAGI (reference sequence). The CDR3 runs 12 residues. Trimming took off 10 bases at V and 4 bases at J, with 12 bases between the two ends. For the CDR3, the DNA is TGTGCCACCCGTCTGGGGTCAGATACGCAGTATTTT. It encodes CATRLGSDTQYF.

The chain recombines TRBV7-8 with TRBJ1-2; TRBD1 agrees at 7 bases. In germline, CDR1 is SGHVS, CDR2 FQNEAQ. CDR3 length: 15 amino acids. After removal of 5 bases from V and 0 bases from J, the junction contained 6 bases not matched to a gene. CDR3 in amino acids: CASSQMDRTNYGYTF. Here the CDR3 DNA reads TGTGCCAGCAGCCAGATGGACAGGACTAACTATGGCTACACCTTC.

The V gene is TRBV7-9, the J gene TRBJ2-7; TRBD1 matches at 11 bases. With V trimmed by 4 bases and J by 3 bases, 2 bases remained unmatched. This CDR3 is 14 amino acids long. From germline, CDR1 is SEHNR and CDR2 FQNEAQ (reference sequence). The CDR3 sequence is CASSWTGGLYEQYF. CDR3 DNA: TGTGCCAGCAGCTGGACAGGGGGCCTCTACGAGCAGTACTTC.

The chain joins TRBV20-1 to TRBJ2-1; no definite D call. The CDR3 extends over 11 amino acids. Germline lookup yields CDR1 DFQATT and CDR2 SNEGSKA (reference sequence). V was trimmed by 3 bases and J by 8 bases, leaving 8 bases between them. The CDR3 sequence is CSASLRDEQFF. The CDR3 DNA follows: TGCAGTGCTAGTCTCCGGGATGAGCAGTTCTTC.

The CDR3 coding sequence is TGTGCCAGCAGCTTAAATTCAGGACGTCCAAGCACGCAGTATTTT. Residues: CASSLNSGRPSTQYF. The J gene is TRBJ2-3, the V gene TRBV7-7; D unclear. The V end was cut by 2 bases, the J end by 9 bases, with 18 bases between. Germline V lookup: CDR1 SSHAT, CDR2 FNYEAQ (reference sequence). The CDR3 extends over 15 amino acids.

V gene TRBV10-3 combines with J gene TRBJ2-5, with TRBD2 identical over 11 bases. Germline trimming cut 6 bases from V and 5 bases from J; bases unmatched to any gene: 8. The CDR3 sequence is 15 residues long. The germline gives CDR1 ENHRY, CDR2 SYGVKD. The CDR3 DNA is TGTGCCATCAGATTAGCGGGAGGGCCGCGGGAGACCCAGTACTTC. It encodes CAIRLAGGPRETQYF.

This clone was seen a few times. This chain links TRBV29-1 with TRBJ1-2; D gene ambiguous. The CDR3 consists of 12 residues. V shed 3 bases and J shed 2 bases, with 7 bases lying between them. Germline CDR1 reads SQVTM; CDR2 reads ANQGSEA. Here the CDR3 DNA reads TGCAGCGTTGACTCGCCAAACTATGGCTACACCTTC. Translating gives CSVDSPNYGYTF.

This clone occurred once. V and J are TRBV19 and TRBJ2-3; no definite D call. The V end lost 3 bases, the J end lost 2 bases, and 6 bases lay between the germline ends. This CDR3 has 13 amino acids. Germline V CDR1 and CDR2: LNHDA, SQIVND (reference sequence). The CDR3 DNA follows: TGTGCCAGTAGTATGCGCGACACAGATACGCAGTATTTT. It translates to CASSMRDTDTQYF.

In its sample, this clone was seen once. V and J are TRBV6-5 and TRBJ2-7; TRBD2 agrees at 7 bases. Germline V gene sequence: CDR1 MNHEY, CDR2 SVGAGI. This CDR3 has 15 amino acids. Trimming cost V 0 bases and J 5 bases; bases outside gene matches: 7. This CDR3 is CASSYSELGGNEQYF. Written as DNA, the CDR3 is TGTGCCAGCAGTTACTCGGAGCTGGGGGGGAACGAGCAGTACTTC.

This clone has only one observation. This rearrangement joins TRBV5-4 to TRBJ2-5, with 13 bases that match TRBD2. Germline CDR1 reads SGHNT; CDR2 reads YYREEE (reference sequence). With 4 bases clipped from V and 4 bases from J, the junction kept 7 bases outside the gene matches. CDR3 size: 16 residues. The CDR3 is CASSKLGLAGAETQYF. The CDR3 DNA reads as TGTGCCAGCAGCAAACTCGGACTAGCGGGGGCAGAGACCCAGTACTTC.

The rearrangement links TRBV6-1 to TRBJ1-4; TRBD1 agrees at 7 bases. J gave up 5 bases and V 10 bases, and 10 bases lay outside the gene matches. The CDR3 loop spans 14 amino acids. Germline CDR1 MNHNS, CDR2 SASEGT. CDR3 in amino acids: CATSGTARNEKLFF. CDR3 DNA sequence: TGTGCCACCTCCGGGACAGCCCGAAATGAAAAACTGTTTTTT.

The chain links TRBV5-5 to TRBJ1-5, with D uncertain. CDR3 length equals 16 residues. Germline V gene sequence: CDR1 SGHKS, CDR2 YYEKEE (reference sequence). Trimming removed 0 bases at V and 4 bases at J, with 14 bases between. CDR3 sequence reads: CASSLAWQAVNQPQHF. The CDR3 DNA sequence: TGTGCCAGCAGCTTGGCCTGGCAGGCTGTGAATCAGCCCCAGCATTTT. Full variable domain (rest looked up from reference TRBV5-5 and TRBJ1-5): DAGVTQSPTHLIKTRGQQVTLRCSPISGHKSVSWYQQVLGQGPQFIFQYYEKEERGRGNFPDRFSARQFPNYSSELNVNALLLGDSALYLCASSLAWQAVNQPQHFGDGTRLSIL.

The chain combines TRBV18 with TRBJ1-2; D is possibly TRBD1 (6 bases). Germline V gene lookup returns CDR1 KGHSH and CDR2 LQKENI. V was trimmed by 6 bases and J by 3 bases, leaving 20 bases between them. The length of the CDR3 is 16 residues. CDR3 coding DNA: TGTGCCAGCTCTCCCGACAGGCCGCACGGATACTATGGCTACACCTTC. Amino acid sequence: CASSPDRPHGYYGYTF.

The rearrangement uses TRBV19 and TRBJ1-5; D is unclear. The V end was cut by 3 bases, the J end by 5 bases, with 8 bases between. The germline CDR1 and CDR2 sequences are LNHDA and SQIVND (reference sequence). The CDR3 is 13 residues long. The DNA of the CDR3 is TGTGCCAGTAGTATCGGGGAGGATCAGCCCCAGCATTTT. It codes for CASSIGEDQPQHF.